The entry below describes one TCR beta chain. Its specificity is not known. An approximately 200 ng quantity of DNA, roughly 32,000 T cell genomes, went into the sorted-subset replicate PCRs. Libraries were prepared by immunoSEQ multiplex PCR; TCRdb keeps only in-frame clonotypes and omits some of them. Of hundreds of thousands of clones listed, 80% to 95% are singletons. The data derive from a study of shared clonotypes between healthy human individuals. Naive CD8 cells were CD45RO-negative, positively selected for CCR7, excluding terminally differentiated effector memory CD45RA+ cells. All of the donors resided in Nashville, Tennessee, and each was a Caucasian adult. Study-level points and caveats: The generation probabilities recorded for non-shared clonotypes fell below those of clonotypes shared by all four donors.

Germline V gives CDR1 MNHNS, CDR2 SASEGT. This CDR3 has 15 residues. V shed 6 bases and J 2 bases; nucleotides not matched to a gene: 6. The sequence was obtained from a man aged 25-45 years in good health. The sequenced sample consisted of naive CD8+ T cells sorted from blood. The chain employs TRBV6-1 and TRBJ1-1, with 10 positions matching TRBD1. CDR3 sequence reads: CASRRGQGINTEAFF. In DNA, the CDR3 is TGTGCCAGCAGGAGGGGACAGGGGATAAACACTGAAGCTTTCTTT.